This T cell receptor (beta chain) is drawn from a study of PD-1 blockade in classical Hodgkin lymphoma. Each of the patients experienced relapse following autologous stem cell transplantation, and their brentuximab vedotin exposure differed. The CD4+ T cells used were purified from thawed PBMCs through magnetic negative selection. Study conclusions and caveats: Complete responders started with a diversity level that resembled newly diagnosed patients at baseline. There was a significant rise in CD4+ TCR diversity by C4D1, with no such rise for CD8+.

Some clones are missing from TCRdb's copy, which holds only in-frame ones; the method was immunoSEQ multiplex PCR. The sample contains over 30,000 clones, roughly 90% of which appear only once. The V gene's germline CDR1 is ENHRY and CDR2 SYGVKD. The trim removed 2 bases at V and 4 bases at J, leaving 7 bases unmatched. The CDR3 covers 18 residues. As for this clone: The antigen is undetermined.

This TCR derives from a human donor with classical Hodgkin lymphoma. Specimen: CD4+ T cells from blood, collected at baseline. The chain has TRBV10-3 and TRBJ2-2, with 13 positions matching TRBD2. The CDR3 sequence is CAISEPGLAGVGTGELFF. DNA of the CDR3: TGTGCCATCAGTGAGCCCGGACTAGCGGGAGTAGGCACCGGGGAGCTGTTTTTT.